This is a list of T cell receptor beta chains from one sample in a study of post-analysis software for immune sequencing data. TCRdb reprocessed the PCR reads via MiXCR and lists one record per CDR3 protein. The profile shows over 150,000 distinct CDR3 sequences, 35% to 40% of them singletons. The sample was blood, taken after autologous hematopoietic stem cell transplantation. The source of these receptors is a girl under 18 with multiple sclerosis. CDR3s include the opening cysteine and the closing phenylalanine or tryptophan. Each record gives: D gene, J gene, clone size, V gene, CDR3 DNA, CDR3 protein. D genes are given only for firm matches. The size of a clone is reported for some rows only, either as once, few or many, or as a class for expanded clones.

D gene: NA
J gene: TRBJ2-1
clone size: medium-sized
V gene: TRBV4-1
CDR3 DNA: TGCGCCAGCAGCCAAGAGACTTTCTCCTACAATGAGCAGTTCTTC
CDR3 protein: CASSQETFSYNEQFF

D gene: NA
J gene: TRBJ1-6
clone size: NA
V gene: TRBV28
CDR3 DNA: TGTGCCAGCAGTCTAAACACAATCAATAATTCACCCCTCCACTTT
CDR3 protein: CASSLNTINNSPLHF

D gene: NA
J gene: TRBJ1-2
clone size: NA
V gene: TRBV20-1
CDR3 DNA: TGCAGTGCCCATCGGCGGGACTATGGCTACACCTTC
CDR3 protein: CSAHRRDYGYTF

D gene: NA
J gene: TRBJ2-5
clone size: NA
V gene: TRBV7-9
CDR3 DNA: TGTGCCAGCAGCTTAGATCCCGGGAAAGAGACCCAGTACTTC
CDR3 protein: CASSLDPGKETQYF

D gene: TRBD1
J gene: TRBJ1-4
clone size: NA
V gene: TRBV6-1
CDR3 DNA: TGTGCCAGCTTACAGGGACAGGGCAATGAAAAACTGTTTTTT
CDR3 protein: CASLQGQGNEKLFF

D gene: NA
J gene: TRBJ1-1
clone size: few
V gene: TRBV3-1
CDR3 DNA: TGTGCCAGCAGCCAAGAGGGAGGGCTGGGAACTGAAGCTTTCTTT
CDR3 protein: CASSQEGGLGTEAFF

D gene: NA
J gene: TRBJ2-1
clone size: once
V gene: TRBV28
CDR3 DNA: TGCACTTCGGCGGGCCCGTACAATGAGCAGTTCTTC
CDR3 protein: CTSAGPYNEQFF

D gene: TRBD2
J gene: TRBJ2-5
clone size: NA
V gene: TRBV2
CDR3 DNA: TGTGCCAGCAGTGGTCTAGCGGGAGTGGGAGAGACCCAGTACTTC
CDR3 protein: CASSGLAGVGETQYF

D gene: TRBD1
J gene: TRBJ2-7
clone size: few
V gene: TRBV7-3
CDR3 DNA: TGTGCCAGCAGCGCTAACCCGGGACAGGGCTACGAGCAGTACTTC
CDR3 protein: CASSANPGQGYEQYF

D gene: TRBD1
J gene: TRBJ1-1
clone size: many
V gene: TRBV12-3/TRBV12-4
CDR3 DNA: TGTGCCAGCGGCCCCGGGACAGGGTCTTCGACTGCTTTCTTT
CDR3 protein: CASGPGTGSSTAFF

D gene: NA
J gene: TRBJ1-4
clone size: NA
V gene: TRBV4-2
CDR3 DNA: TGTGCCAGCAGCCCCAGGAGTGGTGTGGGATCTAATGAAAAACTGTTTTTT
CDR3 protein: CASSPRSGVGSNEKLFF

D gene: TRBD1
J gene: TRBJ2-5
clone size: NA
V gene: TRBV7-7
CDR3 DNA: TGTGCCAGCAGCTTTAAGACAGGGGGCCCAGAGACCCAGTACTTC
CDR3 protein: CASSFKTGGPETQYF

D gene: NA
J gene: TRBJ1-2
clone size: few
V gene: TRBV11-2
CDR3 DNA: TGTGCCAGCAGCCCGGGTGGCTACACCTTC
CDR3 protein: CASSPGGYTF

D gene: NA
J gene: TRBJ1-2
clone size: NA
V gene: TRBV5-1
CDR3 DNA: TGCGCCAGCAGCTTGTCCGGGGGGCAGTCTAACTATGGCTACACCTTC
CDR3 protein: CASSLSGGQSNYGYTF

D gene: NA
J gene: TRBJ2-7
clone size: NA
V gene: TRBV7-9
CDR3 DNA: TGTGCCAGCAGCCCTAGGTGGGTCTACGAGCAGTACTTC
CDR3 protein: CASSPRWVYEQYF

D gene: TRBD2
J gene: TRBJ2-3
clone size: few
V gene: TRBV12-3/TRBV12-4
CDR3 DNA: TGTGCCAGCAGTTTGGGGCCAGCGGGATCAGATACGCAGTATTTT
CDR3 protein: CASSLGPAGSDTQYF

D gene: NA
J gene: TRBJ2-5
clone size: NA
V gene: TRBV5-1
CDR3 DNA: TGCGCCAGCAGCTGGGAGGGTAGGGGGGGTGAAGAGACCCAGTACTTC
CDR3 protein: CASSWEGRGGEETQYF

D gene: TRBD2
J gene: TRBJ2-1
clone size: few
V gene: TRBV20-1
CDR3 DNA: TGCAGTGCTAGAGGGCTTTTCTGGCGGGAGGGGAGTCAGCCCTACAATGAGCAGTTCTTC
CDR3 protein: CSARGLFWREGSQPYNEQFF

D gene: NA
J gene: TRBJ1-6
clone size: NA
V gene: TRBV10-2
CDR3 DNA: TGCGCCAGCAGTGACCCAAGGACAGTGGATCATAATTCACCCCTCCACTTT
CDR3 protein: CASSDPRTVDHNSPLHF

D gene: TRBD2
J gene: TRBJ2-7
clone size: NA
V gene: TRBV6-2/TRBV6-3
CDR3 DNA: TGTGCCAGCCGTTCACATAGCGGGAGGGTCCGCGAGCAGTACTTC
CDR3 protein: CASRSHSGRVREQYF

D gene: NA
J gene: TRBJ2-4
clone size: NA
V gene: TRBV6-2/TRBV6-3
CDR3 DNA: TGTGCCAGCAGTTTGGGATCAGCCAAAAACATTCAGTACTTC
CDR3 protein: CASSLGSAKNIQYF

D gene: TRBD2
J gene: TRBJ2-1
clone size: NA
V gene: TRBV24-1
CDR3 DNA: TGTGCCACCAGTGATACGGGACTAGCGGCCTACAATGAGCAGTTCTTC
CDR3 protein: CATSDTGLAAYNEQFF

D gene: TRBD1
J gene: TRBJ1-2
clone size: NA
V gene: TRBV6-6
CDR3 DNA: TGTGCCAGCGCCAACAGGGGGGCCCTTAACGGCTACACCTTC
CDR3 protein: CASANRGALNGYTF

D gene: TRBD2
J gene: TRBJ2-7
clone size: few
V gene: TRBV13
CDR3 DNA: TGTGCCAGCAGCTCCCTTTATAGCGGGACCTCCTACGGGCAGTACTTC
CDR3 protein: CASSSLYSGTSYGQYF

D gene: NA
J gene: TRBJ2-7
clone size: few
V gene: TRBV28
CDR3 DNA: TGTGCCAGCAGTGGGAACGTTGACGGAGCCTACGAGCAGTACTTC
CDR3 protein: CASSGNVDGAYEQYF

D gene: NA
J gene: TRBJ2-7
clone size: few
V gene: TRBV20-1
CDR3 DNA: TGCAGTGCTAGAGATAATTCGGGACACTTAGCCTACGAGCAGTACTTC
CDR3 protein: CSARDNSGHLAYEQYF

D gene: TRBD2
J gene: TRBJ2-4
clone size: NA
V gene: TRBV6-1
CDR3 DNA: TGTGCCAGCAGTCATTCCGGGACTAGCGGGATGCCAGCCAAAAACATTCAGTACTTC
CDR3 protein: CASSHSGTSGMPAKNIQYF

D gene: TRBD1
J gene: TRBJ1-1
clone size: NA
V gene: TRBV13
CDR3 DNA: TGTGCCAGCAGCTGGGACAGTTCGCCTGGTTTGGGCACTGAAGCTTTCTTT
CDR3 protein: CASSWDSSPGLGTEAFF

D gene: NA
J gene: TRBJ1-1
clone size: once
V gene: TRBV6-1
CDR3 DNA: TGTGCCAGCAGTAGGGAAACTCCTGCTGAAGCTTTCTTT
CDR3 protein: CASSRETPAEAFF

D gene: NA
J gene: TRBJ1-3
clone size: NA
V gene: TRBV20-1
CDR3 DNA: TGCAGTGCTAGCTCCTACTCTGGAAACACCATATATTTT
CDR3 protein: CSASSYSGNTIYF

D gene: TRBD2
J gene: TRBJ2-1
clone size: NA
V gene: TRBV2
CDR3 DNA: TGTGCCAGCAGTGTCCAGCGGGAGTTTGGGCGTGAGCAGTTCTTC
CDR3 protein: CASSVQREFGREQFF

D gene: TRBD1
J gene: TRBJ1-1
clone size: NA
V gene: TRBV29-1
CDR3 DNA: TGCAGCGTTGAAAGGGGGCTAAACACTGAAGCTTTCTTT
CDR3 protein: CSVERGLNTEAFF

D gene: TRBD2
J gene: TRBJ2-1
clone size: few
V gene: TRBV29-1
CDR3 DNA: TGCAGCGTTGAAACGGGAGGTGTATTTAATGAGCAGTTCTTC
CDR3 protein: CSVETGGVFNEQFF

D gene: TRBD2
J gene: TRBJ2-1
clone size: few
V gene: TRBV15
CDR3 DNA: TGTGCCACCAGCAGAGATCTCTCGCCGGGGGGGTTGGCCTACAATGAGCAGTTCTTC
CDR3 protein: CATSRDLSPGGLAYNEQFF

D gene: NA
J gene: TRBJ2-1
clone size: many
V gene: TRBV18
CDR3 DNA: TGTGCCAGCTCACCAGTGTCCTACAATGAGCAGTTCTTC
CDR3 protein: CASSPVSYNEQFF

D gene: NA
J gene: TRBJ2-3
clone size: few
V gene: TRBV9
CDR3 DNA: TGTGCCAGCAGCGTAGCTCCTCCGGGCCGAGGGGAGGACACAGATACGCAGTATTTT
CDR3 protein: CASSVAPPGRGEDTDTQYF

D gene: NA
J gene: TRBJ2-3
clone size: many
V gene: TRBV7-3
CDR3 DNA: TGTGCCAGCAGCTCTATAGCAGATACGCAGTATTTT
CDR3 protein: CASSSIADTQYF

D gene: NA
J gene: TRBJ1-1
clone size: NA
V gene: TRBV6-6
CDR3 DNA: TGTGCCAGCAGTTACCGGTGGGGAGCTTTCTTT
CDR3 protein: CASSYRWGAFF

D gene: TRBD2
J gene: TRBJ2-7
clone size: few
V gene: TRBV20-1
CDR3 DNA: TGCAGTGCTAGAGATGAGGCCCGACTAGCGGGAGATGGTAGCTCCTACGAGCAGTACTTC
CDR3 protein: CSARDEARLAGDGSSYEQYF

D gene: TRBD2
J gene: TRBJ2-7
clone size: NA
V gene: TRBV7-8
CDR3 DNA: TGTGCCAGCAGCTTTCGGGAGGGGAAGCCCCTCGAGCAGTACTTC
CDR3 protein: CASSFREGKPLEQYF

D gene: TRBD2
J gene: TRBJ2-7
clone size: NA
V gene: TRBV9
CDR3 DNA: TGTGCCAGCAGCGTAGAGGATCTAGCGGGAAGGCAGTACTTC
CDR3 protein: CASSVEDLAGRQYF

D gene: TRBD2
J gene: TRBJ2-2
clone size: NA
V gene: TRBV10-3
CDR3 DNA: TGTGCCATCAGTGAGTCGGTAGCGGGAGCGAACACCGGGGAGCTGTTTTTT
CDR3 protein: CAISESVAGANTGELFF

D gene: NA
J gene: TRBJ2-7
clone size: few
V gene: TRBV28
CDR3 DNA: TGTGCCAGCAGGGAGGGAGGCGGCAATTACGAGCAGTACTTC
CDR3 protein: CASREGGGNYEQYF

D gene: TRBD1
J gene: TRBJ2-5
clone size: many
V gene: TRBV28
CDR3 DNA: TGTGCCAGCAGTTTCGGACAGGGTGGGGAAGAGACCCAGTACTTC
CDR3 protein: CASSFGQGGEETQYF

D gene: NA
J gene: TRBJ2-5
clone size: NA
V gene: TRBV20-1
CDR3 DNA: TGCAGTGCCACTAGCAGAGAGACCCAGTACTTC
CDR3 protein: CSATSRETQYF

D gene: TRBD2
J gene: TRBJ2-1
clone size: NA
V gene: TRBV2
CDR3 DNA: TGTGCCAGCAGTGCGGGACTAGTCGATGAGCAGTTCTTC
CDR3 protein: CASSAGLVDEQFF

D gene: TRBD1
J gene: TRBJ1-1
clone size: NA
V gene: TRBV7-8
CDR3 DNA: TGTGCCAGCAGCTTAGGGTCTAGGGGGCGAATGAACACTGAAGCTTTCTTT
CDR3 protein: CASSLGSRGRMNTEAFF

D gene: NA
J gene: TRBJ2-3
clone size: few
V gene: TRBV20-1
CDR3 DNA: TGCAGTGCTAGAGATCAAAGGGCTCACACAGATACGCAGTATTTT
CDR3 protein: CSARDQRAHTDTQYF

D gene: NA
J gene: TRBJ2-1
clone size: few
V gene: TRBV7-8
CDR3 DNA: TGTGCCAGCAGGGCAGAAGAGAATGAGCAGTTCTTC
CDR3 protein: CASRAEENEQFF

D gene: NA
J gene: TRBJ2-7
clone size: few
V gene: TRBV12-3/TRBV12-4
CDR3 DNA: TGTGCCAGCAGTTTAATTCATCTCGACGAGCAGTACTTC
CDR3 protein: CASSLIHLDEQYF